This TCR beta chain was sequenced during a study of blood T cells in healthy people across ages. Trimming at V came to 8 bases and at J to 0 bases, leaving 15 bases not matched to a gene. Germline V CDR1 and CDR2: LNHNV, YYDKDF (reference sequence). The CDR3 totals 17 residues. Primed by a sample-barcoded 5' primer and a J-beta primer mix, a second PCR proceeded for roughly 7 to 12 cycles. Every sample gave at least 2.5 million paired-end reads containing CDR3. TCRdb re-derived calls from the 5' RACE reads in MiXCR, one entry per CDR3 protein. The sample lists 1,100,000 or so distinct CDR3 sequences; 40% to 45% were seen once. General study points: More naive CD4+ cells and higher diversity were found in long-lived than in aged donors. Higher naive T cell percentage went strongly together with higher TCR beta diversity. Underestimates were what the diversity estimates from one million T cells were considered to be.

Notes on this clonotype: Its specificity is not known.

The sequencing input was blood. This chain uses TRBV15 with TRBJ2-7; 8 bases fit TRBD2. This TCR came from a woman in her sixties or seventies in good health. CDR3 sequence (DNA): TGTGCCACCCGACCTGGGTCGGGCGGGGGGATCTCCTACGAGCAGTACTTC. Protein sequence: CATRPGSGGGISYEQYF.